This T cell receptor beta chain comes out of a study of cytomegalovirus exposure and HLA in healthy donors. In the study overall: The same platform used for the 666 first-cohort repertoires was also used for the 100 to 150 validation repertoires, as a later analysis reported. Study-level findings and limits: Rarity marked most TCR sequences, yet some public TCRs occurred in many donors. Reportedly, diagnosis of cytomegalovirus status by the classifier showed high specificity and sensitivity.

Comment on this clone: No antigen is known for it.

This CDR3 has 12 residues. CDR1 and CDR2 (germline): MNHEY, SMNVEV (reference sequence). V lost 4 bases to trimming and J lost 13 bases, with 13 bases between them. The protocol was immunoSEQ multiplex PCR, while the TCRdb copy is restricted to in-frame clones and leaves out a portion. This sample yields tens of thousands of clones, of which approximately 90% are seen a single time; approximately 2% belongs to the top ten. The clonotype comes from a man between 25 and 39 years old in good health and CMV-seronegative. The chain employs TRBV27 and TRBJ1-4, with TRBD1 as a possible D gene (5 bases). The sequenced sample was PBMCs. This chain's CDR3 is CASSSSGGGLFF. The CDR3 region has the DNA TGTGCCAGCAGTTCCTCGGGGGGAGGACTGTTTTTT.